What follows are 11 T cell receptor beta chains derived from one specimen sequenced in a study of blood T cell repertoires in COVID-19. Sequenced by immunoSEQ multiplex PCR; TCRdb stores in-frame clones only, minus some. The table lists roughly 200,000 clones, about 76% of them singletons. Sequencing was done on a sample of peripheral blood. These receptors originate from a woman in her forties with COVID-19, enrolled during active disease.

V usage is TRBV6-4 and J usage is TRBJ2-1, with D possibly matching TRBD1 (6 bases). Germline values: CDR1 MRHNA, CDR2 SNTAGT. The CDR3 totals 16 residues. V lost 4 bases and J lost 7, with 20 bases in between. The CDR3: CASSVNWERGWNEQFF. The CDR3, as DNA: TGTGCCAGCAGTGTTAATTGGGAGAGGGGGTGGAATGAGCAGTTCTTC.

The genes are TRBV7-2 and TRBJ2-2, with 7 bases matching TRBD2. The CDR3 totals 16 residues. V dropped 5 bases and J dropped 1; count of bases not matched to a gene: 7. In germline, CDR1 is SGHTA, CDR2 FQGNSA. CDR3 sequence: CASSTQGLQNTGELFF. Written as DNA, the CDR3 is TGTGCCAGCAGCACCCAGGGACTACAGAACACCGGGGAGCTGTTTTTT.

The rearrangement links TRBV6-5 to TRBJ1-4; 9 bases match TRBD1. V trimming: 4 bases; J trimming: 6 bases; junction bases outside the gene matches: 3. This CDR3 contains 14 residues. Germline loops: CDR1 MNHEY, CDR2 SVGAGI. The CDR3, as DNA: TGTGCCAGCAGTTTACAGGGGGCGCATGAAAAACTGTTTTTT. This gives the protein CASSLQGAHEKLFF.

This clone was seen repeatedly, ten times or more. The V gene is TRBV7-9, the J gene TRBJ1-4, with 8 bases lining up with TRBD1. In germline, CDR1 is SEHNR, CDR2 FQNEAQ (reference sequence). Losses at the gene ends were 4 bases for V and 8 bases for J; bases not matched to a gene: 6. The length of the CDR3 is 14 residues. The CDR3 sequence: CASSWTGPYEKLFF. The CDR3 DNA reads TGTGCCAGCAGCTGGACAGGGCCGTACGAAAAACTGTTTTTT.

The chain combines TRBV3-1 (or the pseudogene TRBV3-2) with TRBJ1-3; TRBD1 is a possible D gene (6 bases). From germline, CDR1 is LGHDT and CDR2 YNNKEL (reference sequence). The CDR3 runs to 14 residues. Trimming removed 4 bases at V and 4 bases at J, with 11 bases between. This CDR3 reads CASSRQVDGNTIYF. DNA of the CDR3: TGTGCCAGCAGCCGACAGGTCGACGGAAACACCATATATTTT.

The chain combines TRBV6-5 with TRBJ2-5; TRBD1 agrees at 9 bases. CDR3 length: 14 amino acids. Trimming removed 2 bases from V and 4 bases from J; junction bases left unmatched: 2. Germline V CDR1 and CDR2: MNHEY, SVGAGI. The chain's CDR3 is CASSYDRGVETQYF. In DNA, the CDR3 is TGTGCCAGCAGTTACGACAGGGGGGTAGAGACCCAGTACTTC.

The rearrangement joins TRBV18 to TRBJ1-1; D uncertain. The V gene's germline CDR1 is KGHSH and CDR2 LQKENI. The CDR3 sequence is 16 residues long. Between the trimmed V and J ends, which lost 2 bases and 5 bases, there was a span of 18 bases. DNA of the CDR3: TGTGCCAGCTCACCATCCAGGACCCCTAGGAGGACTGAAGCTTTCTTT. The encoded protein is CASSPSRTPRRTEAFF.

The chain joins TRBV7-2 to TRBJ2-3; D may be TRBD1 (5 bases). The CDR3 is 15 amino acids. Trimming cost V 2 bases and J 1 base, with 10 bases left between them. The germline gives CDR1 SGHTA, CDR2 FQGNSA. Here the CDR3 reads CASSLMQGGTDTQYF. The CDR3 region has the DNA TGTGCCAGCAGCTTAATGCAGGGTGGCACAGATACGCAGTATTTT.

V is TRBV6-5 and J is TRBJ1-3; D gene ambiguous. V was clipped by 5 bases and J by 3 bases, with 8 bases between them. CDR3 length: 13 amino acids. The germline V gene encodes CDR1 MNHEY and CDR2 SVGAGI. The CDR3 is CASSPTSGNTIYF. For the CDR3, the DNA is TGTGCCAGCAGTCCGACAAGTGGAAACACCATATATTTT.

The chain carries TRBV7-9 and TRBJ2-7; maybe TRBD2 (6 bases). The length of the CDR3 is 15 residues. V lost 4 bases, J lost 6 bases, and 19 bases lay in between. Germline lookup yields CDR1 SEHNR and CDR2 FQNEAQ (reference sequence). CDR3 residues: CASSSRDTGTSEQYF. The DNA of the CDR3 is TGTGCCAGCAGCTCCAGAGACACCGGGACTTCCGAGCAGTACTTC.

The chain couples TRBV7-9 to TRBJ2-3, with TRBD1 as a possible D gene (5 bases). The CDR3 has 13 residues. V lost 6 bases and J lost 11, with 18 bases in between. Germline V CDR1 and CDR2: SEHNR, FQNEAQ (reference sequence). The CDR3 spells CASSLPLRARQYF. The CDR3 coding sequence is TGTGCCAGCAGTTTGCCCCTCAGGGCCCGGCAGTATTTT.